The 20 T cell receptor beta chains reported below all come from one sample, sequenced in a study of beta chain features in type 1 diabetes. Study observations and caveats: Among all four CD4+ subsets, Type 1 diabetes patients had TCRB CDR3s that were moderately but significantly shorter.

These receptors have no known antigen. Every bit of the isolated RNA underwent reverse transcription, so sequencing read expressed TCRB transcripts. TCRdb keeps only in-frame clones here, not all; method: immunoSEQ multiplex PCR. There are some 330,000 clones in the sample; 10% to 15% occur only once, and over 0.008% lies in the top ten. Sequenced material: naive CD4+ T cells from blood. These receptors originate from a woman aged 18 to 35 with type 1 diabetes.

The chain recombines TRBV7-6 with TRBJ1-2; D call uncertain. Between the trimmed V and J ends, which lost 1 base and 6 bases, there was a span of 15 bases. The CDR3 spans 15 residues. Per the germline V gene, CDR1 is SGHVS and CDR2 is FNYEAQ. For the CDR3, the DNA is TGTGCCAGCAGCTTAGGATATGAGGGTTATGATGGCTACACCTTC. Protein: CASSLGYEGYDGYTF. Full variable domain (outside the CDR3, taken from reference TRBV7-6 and TRBJ1-2): GAGVSQSPRYKVTKRGQDVALRCDPISGHVSLYWYRQALGQGPEFLTYFNYEAQQDKSGLPNDRFSAERPEGSISTLTIQRTEQRDSAMYRCASSLGYEGYDGYTFGSGTRLTVV.

The genes are TRBV21-1 and TRBJ2-6; TRBD2, the table's D call, lacks a check against the DNA. TRBV21-1 corresponds to a pseudogene. CDR3 length: 14 residues. The CDR3: CARAGSSGANVLTF. As DNA, the CDR3 is TGTGCCCGAGCCGGGTCCTCTGGGGCCAACGTCCTGACTTTC.

Here the CDR3 DNA reads TGTGCCAGCAGTTTACTTAGGAACACTGAAGCTTTCTTT. The encoded protein is CASSLLRNTEAFF. V usage is TRBV27 and J usage is TRBJ1-1; no definite D call. The germline V and J ends were trimmed by 2 bases and 1 base, with 5 bases remaining between them. The CDR3 contains 13 residues. Germline assignment: CDR1 MNHEY and CDR2 SMNVEV (reference sequence).

The V and J genes are TRBV5-4 and TRBJ2-1; 14 bases are a match to TRBD2. Germline V lookup: CDR1 SGHNT, CDR2 YYREEE (reference sequence). With V trimmed by 0 bases and J by 5 bases, 7 bases remained unmatched. This CDR3 comprises 18 residues. The CDR3 region has the DNA TGTGCCAGCAGCTTGGGGACTAGCGGGGGGCCGGGCAACAATGAGCAGTTCTTC. Residues: CASSLGTSGGPGNNEQFF.

The chain couples TRBV5-6 to TRBJ2-5; D is uncertain. Germline loops: CDR1 SGHDT, CDR2 YYEEEE. The CDR3 has 15 amino acids. V shed 4 bases and J shed 6 bases, with 19 bases lying between them. The CDR3 here is CASSTLEAFYQTQYF. The CDR3 DNA reads TGTGCCAGCAGCACCCTAGAAGCCTTTTACCAGACCCAGTACTTC.

The chain links TRBV5-6 to TRBJ2-1, with D maybe TRBD2 (6 bases). The CDR3 sequence is 11 residues long. V gave up 3 bases and J gave up 9 bases, with 7 bases separating them. Germline values: CDR1 SGHDT, CDR2 YYEEEE. The CDR3, as DNA: TGTGCCAGCAGCTCCGGGGGTGAGCAGTTCTTC. Translation: CASSSGGEQFF. Together with reference TRBV5-6 and TRBJ2-1, the CDR3 gives the full variable domain: DAGVTQSPTHLIKTRGQQVTLRCSPKSGHDTVSWYQQALGQGPQFIFQYYEEEERQRGNFPDRFSGHQFPNYSSELNVNALLLGDSALYLCASSSGGEQFFGPGTRLTVL.

V gene TRBV19 combines with J gene TRBJ1-5, with D perhaps TRBD1 (5 bases). The V and J ends lost 3 bases and 1 base respectively, with 10 bases between them. In germline, CDR1 is LNHDA, CDR2 SQIVND (reference sequence). The CDR3 has 15 residues. The CDR3 here is CASSIAGPSNQPQHF. The CDR3 nucleotides read TGTGCCAGTAGTATCGCGGGGCCGAGCAATCAGCCCCAGCATTTT.

This clone was detected only a few times. The chain recombines TRBV6-6 with TRBJ1-1; 9 bases match TRBD1. This CDR3 is 12 amino acids long. V was clipped by 6 bases and J by 5 bases; unmatched bases: 1. CDR1 and CDR2 (germline): MNHNY, SVGAGI (reference sequence). CDR3 nucleotide sequence: TGTGCCAGCAGGGGGACAGGGACTGAAGCTTTCTTT. It codes for CASRGTGTEAFF.

This clone has more than one count but fewer than ten. The chain carries TRBV18 and TRBJ2-1, with D possibly TRBD2 on 5 matching bases. The CDR3 sequence is 14 residues long. Trimming stripped 2 bases from V and 8 bases from J, with 13 bases between. The V gene's germline CDR1 is KGHSH and CDR2 LQKENI. In DNA, the CDR3 is TGTGCCAGCTCACCAAGAGGGCCTAGGGATGAGCAGTTCTTC. Amino acid sequence: CASSPRGPRDEQFF.

The chain uses TRBV9 and TRBJ1-2, with D possibly matching TRBD1 (6 bases). The CDR3 extends over 19 amino acids. V gave up 4 bases and J gave up 0 bases, with 25 bases separating them. Per the germline V gene, CDR1 is SGDLS and CDR2 is YYNGEE. The CDR3 nucleotides read TGTGCCAGCAGCCCAAACCCCTCCAGGGCAGGGGATACTAACTATGGCTACACCTTC. Its translation is CASSPNPSRAGDTNYGYTF.

J is TRBJ2-3 and V is TRBV30; 12 bases agree with TRBD2. The J segment lost 5 bases and the V segment lost 1 base, leaving 4 bases of the junction unmatched. This CDR3 has 15 amino acids. Germline lookup yields CDR1 GTSNPN and CDR2 SVGIG (reference sequence). CDR3 protein: CAWSGGLAGQDTQYF. The CDR3, as DNA: TGTGCCTGGAGTGGGGGACTAGCGGGCCAAGATACGCAGTATTTT.

This clone appeared a few times. V gene TRBV18 combines with J gene TRBJ1-5; D remains ambiguous. The CDR3 contains 13 residues. Looked up from germline, CDR1 is KGHSH and CDR2 is LQKENI. V lost 2 bases and J lost 7, with 9 bases in between. The CDR3 loop is CASSPGREQPQHF. CDR3 bases: TGTGCCAGCTCACCAGGGCGGGAACAGCCCCAGCATTTT.

The genes are TRBV7-9 and TRBJ2-2; 7 bases are shared with TRBD2. With 5 bases clipped from V and 5 bases from J, the junction kept 8 bases outside the gene matches. Germline V gene data show CDR1 as SEHNR and CDR2 as FQNEAQ (reference sequence). This CDR3 comprises 15 residues. Written as DNA, the CDR3 is TGTGCCAGCAGCCGCAGCGGGACTGTTACCGGGGAGCTGTTTTTT. Protein product: CASSRSGTVTGELFF. Using reference TRBV7-9 and TRBJ2-2 for the parts outside the CDR3, the full variable domain is DTGVSQNPRHKITKRGQNVTFRCDPISEHNRLYWYRQTLGQGPEFLTYFQNEAQLEKSRLLSDRFSAERPKGSFSTLEIQRTEQGDSAMYLCASSRSGTVTGELFFGEGSRLTVL.

V usage is TRBV28 and J usage is TRBJ2-3; 7 bases fit TRBD1. Germline V gene data show CDR1 as MDHEN and CDR2 as SYDVKM. The CDR3 totals 15 residues. Losses at the gene ends were 8 bases for V and 4 bases for J; bases not matched to a gene: 12. The CDR3 bases are TGTGCCAGCTCATCCGGGACAGATTTCCCAGATACGCAGTATTTT. Translating it yields CASSSGTDFPDTQYF.

This clone was picked up a small number of times. The V call is TRBV15, the J call TRBJ2-4, with 8 bases aligning to TRBD2. J lost 3 bases, V lost 0 bases, and 4 bases had no gene match. Germline V gene sequence: CDR1 LNHNV, CDR2 YYDKDF (reference sequence). The CDR3 is 16 amino acids. The CDR3 region has the DNA TGTGCCACCAGCAGAGACCCGGGGGGGATCAAAAACATTCAGTACTTC. Amino acids: CATSRDPGGIKNIQYF.

This clone came up a few times. The rearrangement joins TRBV5-8 to TRBJ1-2, with 7 bases lining up with TRBD1. CDR1 is SGHTS, CDR2 YDEGEE, per germline. J was trimmed by 4 bases and V by 3 bases; bases with no gene match: 6. The CDR3 has 14 residues. The CDR3 spells CASSSLDRAYGYTF. DNA of the CDR3: TGTGCCAGCAGCTCGCTAGACAGGGCCTATGGCTACACCTTC.

This clone was picked up a small number of times. The V and J genes are TRBV6-6 and TRBJ1-2; tentatively, D is TRBD1 (5 bases). V lost 2 bases and J lost 3, with 13 bases in between. The CDR3 spans 15 residues. Germline V CDR1 and CDR2: MNHNY, SVGAGI (reference sequence). The CDR3 is CASSYRRGSDYGYTF. In DNA form, the CDR3 reads TGTGCCAGCAGTTACAGGAGGGGATCGGACTATGGCTACACCTTC.

This clone came up a few times. This chain connects TRBV25-1 to TRBJ1-1; a possible D gene is TRBD1 (6 bases). The CDR3 has 12 amino acids. The ends were cut back, 6 bases at V and 10 bases at J, with 15 bases in the middle. The germline V gene has CDR1 MGHDK and CDR2 SYGVNS. The CDR3 DNA sequence: TGTGCCAGCAGACAGGGCCAGCTGGGAGCTTTCTTT. Its translation: CASRQGQLGAFF.

The rearrangement joins TRBV4-3 to TRBJ1-2; 12 bases match TRBD1. Germline values: CDR1 LGHNA, CDR2 YSLEER. The ends lost 1 base at V and 7 bases at J; junction bases unmatched: 7. This CDR3 has 16 residues. CDR3 region: CASSQVGDRGQGGYTF. The CDR3 DNA sequence: TGCGCCAGCAGCCAAGTTGGGGACAGGGGGCAGGGTGGCTACACCTTC.

This clone has just a few counts. The V and J genes are TRBV5-1 and TRBJ1-1; TRBD1 is a possible D gene (5 bases). Trimming shortened V by 5 bases and J by 1 base, and 12 bases separated the two germline ends. The CDR3 contains 14 residues. Per germline, CDR1 SGHRS and CDR2 YFSETQ. The DNA for the CDR3 is TGCGCCAGCAGTTCAGGGCGGGGGAACACTGAAGCTTTCTTT. This encodes CASSSGRGNTEAFF.